The entry below gives a single T cell receptor beta chain sequence along with its context. Its specificity is unknown. From the RT-PCR reads, TCRdb called clonotypes with MiXCR, one entry per CDR3 protein. The repertoire has approximately 480,000 distinct CDR3 sequences, 11% of them found once; the top ten carry about 12%. The source of the sample is a study of response to subunit inactivated influenza vaccine. Points from the study as a whole: T cells newly recruited by each seasonal influenza vaccination are few, the authors suggested.

The sequences come from PBMCs from blood, collected about 40 days after vaccination. The receptor was derived from a man aged 45-65 years who received an inactivated influenza vaccine.

The CDR3 is CSARDWPRRGETQYF. The CDR3, as DNA: TGCAGTGCTAGAGACTGGCCTAGAAGGGGCGAGACCCAGTACTTC. The V gene is TRBV20-1, the J gene TRBJ2-5, with D perhaps TRBD1 (5 bases). There are 15 residues in the CDR3. V was trimmed by 0 bases and J by 5 bases, leaving 16 bases between them. Germline lookup yields CDR1 DFQATT and CDR2 SNEGSKA (reference sequence).